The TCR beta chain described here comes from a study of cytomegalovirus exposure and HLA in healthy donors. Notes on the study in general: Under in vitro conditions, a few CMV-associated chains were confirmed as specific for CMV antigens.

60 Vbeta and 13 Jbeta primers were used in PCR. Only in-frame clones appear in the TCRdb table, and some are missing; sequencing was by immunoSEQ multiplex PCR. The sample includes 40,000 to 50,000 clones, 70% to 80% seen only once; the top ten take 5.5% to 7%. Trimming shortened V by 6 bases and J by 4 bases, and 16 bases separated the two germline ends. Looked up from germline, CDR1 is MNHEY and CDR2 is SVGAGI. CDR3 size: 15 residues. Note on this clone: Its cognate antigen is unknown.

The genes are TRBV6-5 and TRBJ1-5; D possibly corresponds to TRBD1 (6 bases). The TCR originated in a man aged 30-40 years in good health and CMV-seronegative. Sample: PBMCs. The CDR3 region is CASSPMTGENQPQHF. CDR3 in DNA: TGTGCCAGCAGCCCTATGACAGGAGAGAATCAGCCCCAGCATTTT.